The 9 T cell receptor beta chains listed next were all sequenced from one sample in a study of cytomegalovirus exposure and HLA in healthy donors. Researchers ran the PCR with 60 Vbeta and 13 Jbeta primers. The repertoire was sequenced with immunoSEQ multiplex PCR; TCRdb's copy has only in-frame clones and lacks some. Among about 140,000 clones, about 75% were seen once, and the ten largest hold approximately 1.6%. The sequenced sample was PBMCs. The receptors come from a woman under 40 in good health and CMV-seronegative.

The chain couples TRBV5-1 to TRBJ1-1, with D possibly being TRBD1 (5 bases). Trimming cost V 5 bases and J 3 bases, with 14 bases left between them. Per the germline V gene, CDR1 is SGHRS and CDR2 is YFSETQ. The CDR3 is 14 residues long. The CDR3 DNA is TGCGCCAGCAGAACCAGGGCCAGGGACACTGAAGCTTTCTTT. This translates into CASRTRARDTEAFF. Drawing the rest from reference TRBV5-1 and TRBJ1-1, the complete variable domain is KAGVTQTPRYLIKTRGQQVTLSCSPISGHRSVSWYQQTPGQGLQFLFEYFSETQRNKGNFPGRFSGRQFSNSRSEMNVSTLELGDSALYLCASRTRARDTEAFFGQGTRLTVV.

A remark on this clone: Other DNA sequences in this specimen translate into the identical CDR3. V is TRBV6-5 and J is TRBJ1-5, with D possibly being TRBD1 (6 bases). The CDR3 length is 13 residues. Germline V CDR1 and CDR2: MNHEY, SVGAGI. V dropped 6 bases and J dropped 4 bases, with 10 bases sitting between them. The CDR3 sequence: CASRLQGNQPQHF. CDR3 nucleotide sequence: TGTGCCAGCAGATTACAGGGAAATCAGCCCCAGCATTTT.

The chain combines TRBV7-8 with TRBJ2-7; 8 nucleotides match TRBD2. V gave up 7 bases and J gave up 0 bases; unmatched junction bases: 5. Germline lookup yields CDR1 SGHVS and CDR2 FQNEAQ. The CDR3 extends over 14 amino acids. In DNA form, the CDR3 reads TGTGCCAGCAAGCGGGAGACCCTCTCCTACGAGCAGTACTTC. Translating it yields CASKRETLSYEQYF.

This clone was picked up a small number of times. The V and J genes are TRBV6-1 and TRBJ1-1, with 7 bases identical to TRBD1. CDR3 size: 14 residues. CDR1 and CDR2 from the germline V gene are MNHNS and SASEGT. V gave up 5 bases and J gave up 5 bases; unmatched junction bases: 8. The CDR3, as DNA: TGTGCCAGCAGTTATACAGGGGTCGAGACTGAAGCTTTCTTT. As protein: CASSYTGVETEAFF.

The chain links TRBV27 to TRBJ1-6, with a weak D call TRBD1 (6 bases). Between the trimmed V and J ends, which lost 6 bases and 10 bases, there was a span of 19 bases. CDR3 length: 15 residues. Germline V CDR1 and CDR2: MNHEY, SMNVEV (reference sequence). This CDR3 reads CASSSGQRLRSPLHF. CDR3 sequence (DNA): TGTGCCAGCAGCTCGGGACAACGGCTCCGGTCACCCCTCCACTTT.

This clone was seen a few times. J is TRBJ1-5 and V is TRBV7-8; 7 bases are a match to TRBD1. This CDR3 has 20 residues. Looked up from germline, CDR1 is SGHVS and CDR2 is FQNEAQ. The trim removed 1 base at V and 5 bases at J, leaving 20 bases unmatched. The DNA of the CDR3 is TGTGCCAGCAGCTTAGTCCCTAGTACGTCACAGGGGTTGGGAGATCAGCCCCAGCATTTT. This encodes CASSLVPSTSQGLGDQPQHF.

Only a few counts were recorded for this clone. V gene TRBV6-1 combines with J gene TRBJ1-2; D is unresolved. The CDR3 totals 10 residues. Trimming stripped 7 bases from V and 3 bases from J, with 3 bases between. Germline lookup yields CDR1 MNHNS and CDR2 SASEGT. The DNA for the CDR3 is TGTGCCAGCACCGACTATGGCTACACCTTC. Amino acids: CASTDYGYTF.

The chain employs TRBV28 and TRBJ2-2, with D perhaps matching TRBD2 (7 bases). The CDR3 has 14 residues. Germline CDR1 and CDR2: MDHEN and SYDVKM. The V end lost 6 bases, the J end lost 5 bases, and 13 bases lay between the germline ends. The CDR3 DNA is TGTGCCAGCAGGTTACAGGGAGGGACCGGGGAGCTGTTTTTT. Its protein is CASRLQGGTGELFF.

The CDR3 here is CASKEGQSTDTQYF. Written as DNA, the CDR3 is TGCGCCAGCAAGGAGGGGCAAAGCACAGATACGCAGTATTTT. The chain employs TRBV5-1 and TRBJ2-3, with D possibly matching TRBD2 (6 bases). Trimming stripped 6 bases from V and 0 bases from J, with 11 bases between. Looked up from germline, CDR1 is SGHRS and CDR2 is YFSETQ. The CDR3 runs to 14 residues. The full variable domain, rest sourced from reference TRBV5-1 and TRBJ2-3, is KAGVTQTPRYLIKTRGQQVTLSCSPISGHRSVSWYQQTPGQGLQFLFEYFSETQRNKGNFPGRFSGRQFSNSRSEMNVSTLELGDSALYLCASKEGQSTDTQYFGPGTRLTVL.